This section outlines one TCR beta chain sequence together with its context. Its antigen is undetermined. The sample originates from a study of beta chain features in type 1 diabetes. For the study at large: Cell yields, gender and age were similar in healthy donors and patients.

Study-wide results and limits: Compared to healthy donors, patients appeared to have naive, central memory and Treg TCRB repertoires that were more alike. The cDNA sequencing approach could over-represent high-TCR-expressing cells. For Type 1 diabetes patients, all four CD4+ subsets carried TCRB CDR3s that were moderately but significantly shorter. Fewer junction insertions and more nucleotide deletions appeared in type 1 diabetes patients.

The CDR3 has 12 residues. V was clipped by 4 bases and J by 11 bases, with 14 bases between them. Germline V gene data show CDR1 as SGHAT and CDR2 as FQNNGV. Expressed TCRB transcripts were sequenced, since all the RNA that had been isolated was reverse transcribed. TCRdb's table, derived via immunoSEQ multiplex PCR, lists solely in-frame clones and lacks some. Found here are 100,000 to 150,000 clones, 15% to 20% of them singletons; the top ten hold around 2.5%. The sequencing sample was made of central memory CD4+ T cells from blood. This TCR came from a man younger than 30 with type 1 diabetes. V is TRBV11-2 and J is TRBJ1-1; D unclear. Written as DNA, the CDR3 is TGTGCCAGCAGCTCTGTGCCTCCATGGGCTTTCTTT. Amino acid sequence: CASSSVPPWAFF.